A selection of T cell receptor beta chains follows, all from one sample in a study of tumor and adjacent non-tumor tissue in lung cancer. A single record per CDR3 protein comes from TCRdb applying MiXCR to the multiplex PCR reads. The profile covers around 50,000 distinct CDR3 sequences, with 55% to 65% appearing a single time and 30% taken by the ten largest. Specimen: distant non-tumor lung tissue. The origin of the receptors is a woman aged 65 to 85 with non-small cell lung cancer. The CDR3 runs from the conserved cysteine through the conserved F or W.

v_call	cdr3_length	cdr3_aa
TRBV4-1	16	CASSQGPYLRGYKQYF
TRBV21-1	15	CASSKGKKAIRPQQF
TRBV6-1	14	CASSKTGANDEQFF
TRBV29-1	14	CSVADRRLHNEQFF
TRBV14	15	CANSHLGFIYTEAFF
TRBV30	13	CAWSASQDSEQYF
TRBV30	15	CAWRRGIGSSYEQYF
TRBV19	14	CASSIDQSSYEQYF
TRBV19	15	CASRKLGGGNQPQHF
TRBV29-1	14	CSVETVSSNTEAFF
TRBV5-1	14	CVSSSRTLNTEALF
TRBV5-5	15	CACRKTVSSADTQYF
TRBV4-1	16	CDSSQVSQGVDTEAFF
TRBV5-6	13	CAIYNRDNYGYTF
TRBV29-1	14	CSVETQDGNEELFF
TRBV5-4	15	CPSNAGGRSTDTQYF
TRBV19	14	CASSMGSSYNEHFF
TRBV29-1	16	CSVGLRGQVMNNEQFF
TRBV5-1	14	CARSPRGTPDAYTF
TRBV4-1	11	CTSSQEGRGIF
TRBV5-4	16	CASSRIPGQGVTGVFF
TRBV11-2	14	CASSPGTQRYGYTF
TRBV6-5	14	CARRSGTGGYEQYF
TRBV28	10	CASSGNEHYF
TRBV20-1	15	CSAPRTSGRGDTQYF
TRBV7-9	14	CASSLASPRTPPYF
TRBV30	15	CAWRMEAAIGQPQHF
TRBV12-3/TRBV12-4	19	CASSLLSGASGNPGNEQFF
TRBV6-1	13	CASQLADDYGYTF
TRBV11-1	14	CAGSLDSEANTQYF
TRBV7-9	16	CASSYRDRGKTRGYTF
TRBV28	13	CASSFTGGARALF
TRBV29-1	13	CSISKTPEETQYF
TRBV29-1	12	CSVGSSNHEQYF
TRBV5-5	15	CVSSLAGSGASVLIF
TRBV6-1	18	CASRSRLAGGPSYNEQFF
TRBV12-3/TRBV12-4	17	CASCFLTSQLAGETQYF
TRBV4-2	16	CGSSHGTGDTDNEQFF
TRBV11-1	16	CTSTYDLGTGSYEQYF
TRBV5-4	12	CASTSQDYGYTF
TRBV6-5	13	CASSYISGWVQHF
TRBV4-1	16	CASSPEGTSSTNEQFF